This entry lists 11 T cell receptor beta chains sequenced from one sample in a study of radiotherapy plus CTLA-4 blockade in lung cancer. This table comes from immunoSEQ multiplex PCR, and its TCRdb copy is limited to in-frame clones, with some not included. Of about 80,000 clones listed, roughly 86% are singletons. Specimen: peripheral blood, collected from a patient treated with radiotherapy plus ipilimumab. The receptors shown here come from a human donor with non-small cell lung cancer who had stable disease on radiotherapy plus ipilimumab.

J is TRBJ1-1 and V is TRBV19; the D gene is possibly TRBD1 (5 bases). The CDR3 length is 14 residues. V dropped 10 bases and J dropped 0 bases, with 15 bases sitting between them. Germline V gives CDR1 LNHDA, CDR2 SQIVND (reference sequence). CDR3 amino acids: CATSGNFVNTEAFF. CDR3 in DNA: TGTGCCACCTCAGGGAATTTTGTGAACACTGAAGCTTTCTTT.

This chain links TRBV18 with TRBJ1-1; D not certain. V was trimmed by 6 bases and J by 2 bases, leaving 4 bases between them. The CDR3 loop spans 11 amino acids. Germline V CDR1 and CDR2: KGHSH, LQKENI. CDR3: CASSSNTEAFF. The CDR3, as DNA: TGTGCCAGCTCCTCCAACACTGAAGCTTTCTTT.

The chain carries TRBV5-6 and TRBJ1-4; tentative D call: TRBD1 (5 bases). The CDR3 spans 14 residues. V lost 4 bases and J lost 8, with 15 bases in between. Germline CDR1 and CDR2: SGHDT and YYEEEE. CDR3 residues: CASSRVQAGEKLFF. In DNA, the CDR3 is TGTGCCAGCAGCCGGGTACAGGCCGGAGAAAAACTGTTTTTT.

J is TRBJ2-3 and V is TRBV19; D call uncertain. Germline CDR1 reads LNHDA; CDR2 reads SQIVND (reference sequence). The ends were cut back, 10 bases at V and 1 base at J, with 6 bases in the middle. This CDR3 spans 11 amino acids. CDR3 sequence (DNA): TGTGCCACGATGCGCACAGATACGCAGTATTTT. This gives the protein CATMRTDTQYF.

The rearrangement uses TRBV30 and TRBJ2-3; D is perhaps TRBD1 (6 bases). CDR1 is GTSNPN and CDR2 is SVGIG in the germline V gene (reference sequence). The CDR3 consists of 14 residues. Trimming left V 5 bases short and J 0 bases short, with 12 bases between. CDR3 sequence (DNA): TGTGCCTGGGGGGGCAGAATTAGCACAGATACGCAGTATTTT. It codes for CAWGGRISTDTQYF. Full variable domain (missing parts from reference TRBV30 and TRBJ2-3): SQTIHQWPATLVQPVGSPLSLECTVEGTSNPNLYWYRQAAGRGLQLLFYSVGIGQISSEVPQNLSASRPQDRQFILSSKKLLLSDSGFYLCAWGGRISTDTQYFGPGTRLTVL.

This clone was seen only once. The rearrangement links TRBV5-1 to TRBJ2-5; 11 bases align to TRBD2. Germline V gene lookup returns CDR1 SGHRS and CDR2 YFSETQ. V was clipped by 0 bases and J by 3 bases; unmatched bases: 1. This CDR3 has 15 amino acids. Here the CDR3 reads CASSLAGLAEETQYF. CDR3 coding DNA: TGCGCCAGCAGCTTGGCGGGACTAGCGGAAGAGACCCAGTACTTC.

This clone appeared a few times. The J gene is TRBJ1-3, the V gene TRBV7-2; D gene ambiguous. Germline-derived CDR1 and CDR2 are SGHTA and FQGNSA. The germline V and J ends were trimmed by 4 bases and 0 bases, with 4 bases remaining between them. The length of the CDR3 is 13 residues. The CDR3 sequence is CASSWLSGNTIYF. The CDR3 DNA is TGTGCCAGCAGCTGGCTCTCTGGAAACACCATATATTTT.

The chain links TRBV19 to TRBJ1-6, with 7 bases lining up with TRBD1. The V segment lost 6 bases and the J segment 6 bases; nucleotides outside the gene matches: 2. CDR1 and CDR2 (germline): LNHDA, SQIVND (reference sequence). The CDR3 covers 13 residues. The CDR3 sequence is CASRDRSNSPLHF. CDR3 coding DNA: TGTGCCAGTAGGGACAGGAGTAATTCACCCCTCCACTTT. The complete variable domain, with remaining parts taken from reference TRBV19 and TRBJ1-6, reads DGGITQSPKYLFRKEGQNVTLSCEQNLNHDAMYWYRQDPGQGLRLIYYSQIVNDFQKGDIAEGYSVSREKKESFPLTVTSAQKNPTAFYLCASRDRSNSPLHFGNGTRLTVT.

CDR3: CASMRAGAGETQYF. CDR3 in DNA: TGTGCCAGCATGCGAGCGGGGGCAGGGGAGACCCAGTACTTC. The gene calls are TRBV2 and TRBJ2-5, with 8 positions matching TRBD2. Germline assignment: CDR1 SNHLY and CDR2 FYNNEI. With V trimmed by 7 bases and J by 5 bases, 9 bases remained unmatched. The CDR3 consists of 14 residues.

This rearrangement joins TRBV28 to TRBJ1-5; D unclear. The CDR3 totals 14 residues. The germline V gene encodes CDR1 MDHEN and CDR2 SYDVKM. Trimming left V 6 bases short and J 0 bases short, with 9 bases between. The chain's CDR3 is CASRLTHSNQPQHF. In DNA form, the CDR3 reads TGTGCCAGCAGACTGACCCATAGCAATCAGCCCCAGCATTTT.

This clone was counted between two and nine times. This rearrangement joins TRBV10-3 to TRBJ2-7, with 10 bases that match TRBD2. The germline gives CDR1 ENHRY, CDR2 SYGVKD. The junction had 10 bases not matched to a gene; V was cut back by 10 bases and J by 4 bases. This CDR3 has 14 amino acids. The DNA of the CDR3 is TGTGCCACCGAGCGGGAGGGAGGTCGGTACGAGCAGTACTTC. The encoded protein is CATEREGGRYEQYF.